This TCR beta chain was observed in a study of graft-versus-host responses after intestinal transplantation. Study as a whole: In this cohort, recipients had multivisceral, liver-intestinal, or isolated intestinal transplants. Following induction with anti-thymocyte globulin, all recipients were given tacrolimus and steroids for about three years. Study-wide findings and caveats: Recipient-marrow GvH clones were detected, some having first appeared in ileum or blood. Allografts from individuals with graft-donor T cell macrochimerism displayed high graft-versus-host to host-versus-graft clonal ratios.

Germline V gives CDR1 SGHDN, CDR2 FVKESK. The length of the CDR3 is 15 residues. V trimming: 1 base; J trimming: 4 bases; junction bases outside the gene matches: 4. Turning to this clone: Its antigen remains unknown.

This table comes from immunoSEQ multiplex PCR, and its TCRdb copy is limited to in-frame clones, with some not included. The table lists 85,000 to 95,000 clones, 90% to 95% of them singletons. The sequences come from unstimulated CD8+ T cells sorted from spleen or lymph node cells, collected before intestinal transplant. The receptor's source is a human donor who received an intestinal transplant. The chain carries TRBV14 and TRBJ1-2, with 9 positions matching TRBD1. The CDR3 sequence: CASSQGVQGAYGYTF. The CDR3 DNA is TGTGCCAGCAGCCAAGGTGTACAGGGGGCCTATGGCTACACCTTC. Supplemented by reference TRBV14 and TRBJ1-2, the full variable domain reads EAGVTQFPSHSVIEKGQTVTLRCDPISGHDNLYWYRRVMGKEIKFLLHFVKESKQDESGMPNNRFLAERTGGTYSTLKVQPAELEDSGVYFCASSQGVQGAYGYTFGSGTRLTVV.